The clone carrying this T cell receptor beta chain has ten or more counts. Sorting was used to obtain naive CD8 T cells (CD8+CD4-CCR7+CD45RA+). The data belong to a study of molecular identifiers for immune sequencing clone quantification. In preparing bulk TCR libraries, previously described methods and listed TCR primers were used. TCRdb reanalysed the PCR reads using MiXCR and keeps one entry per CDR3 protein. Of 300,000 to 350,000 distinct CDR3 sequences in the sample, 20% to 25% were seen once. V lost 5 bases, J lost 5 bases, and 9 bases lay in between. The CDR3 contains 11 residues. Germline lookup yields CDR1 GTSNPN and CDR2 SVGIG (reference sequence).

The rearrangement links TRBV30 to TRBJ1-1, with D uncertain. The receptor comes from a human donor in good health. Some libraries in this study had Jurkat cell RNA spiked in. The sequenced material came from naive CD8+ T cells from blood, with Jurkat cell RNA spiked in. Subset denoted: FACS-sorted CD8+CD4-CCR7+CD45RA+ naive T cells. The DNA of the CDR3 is TGTGCCTGGGGGGTGGGGACTGAAGCTTTCTTT. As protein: CAWGVGTEAFF. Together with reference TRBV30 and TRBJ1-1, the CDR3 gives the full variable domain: SQTIHQWPATLVQPVGSPLSLECTVEGTSNPNLYWYRQAAGRGLQLLFYSVGIGQISSEVPQNLSASRPQDRQFILSSKKLLLSDSGFYLCAWGVGTEAFFGQGTRLTVV.